This entry lists 25 T cell receptor beta chains sequenced from one sample in a study of blood T cell repertoires in COVID-19 (dated by TCRdb to the early 2020s). Libraries were made using the immunoSEQ multiplex PCR assay. Not all clones reach the TCRdb copy of this immuneACCESS table, which keeps in-frame sequences only. Checked studies attribute under half of the gap to unresolved V genes and leave the rest unexplained. In all, the sample holds roughly 250,000 clones, and around 85% of those were seen once. Jointly, the top ten make up about 1% of the sample. Material for sequencing was peripheral blood. The origin of the receptors is a human donor with COVID-19, enrolled during active disease. The donor label of this sample is uncertain.

This chain joins TRBV9 and TRBJ1-3, with D perhaps matching TRBD1 (6 bases). The CDR3 runs 16 residues. Trimming removed 2 bases at V and 1 base at J, with 13 bases between. The germline V gene encodes CDR1 SGDLS and CDR2 YYNGEE. The DNA of the CDR3 is TGTGCCAGCAGCGTGACGACAGGCTTGTCTGGAAACACCATATATTTT. This encodes CASSVTTGLSGNTIYF. The whole variable domain, remainder taken from reference TRBV9 and TRBJ1-3, is DSGVTQTPKHLITATGQRVTLRCSPRSGDLSVYWYQQSLDQGLQFLIQYYNGEERAKGNILERFSAQQFPDLHSELNLSSLELGDSALYFCASSVTTGLSGNTIYFGEGSWLTVV.

The rearrangement uses TRBV29-1 and TRBJ2-7, with D perhaps matching TRBD1 (6 bases). The germline V gene encodes CDR1 SQVTM and CDR2 ANQGSEA. The ends were cut back, 1 base at V and 12 bases at J, with 19 bases in the middle. This CDR3 comprises 13 residues. DNA for the CDR3: TGCAGCGTTGAAGTTTCACCCCGGACAGCACCGTACTTC. The encoded protein is CSVEVSPRTAPYF.

The gene calls are TRBV27 and TRBJ2-7; possible D gene TRBD2, 6 bases. Trimming pared 5 bases from V and 3 bases from J, leaving 20 bases between. The CDR3 contains 16 residues. Germline V gene sequence: CDR1 MNHEY, CDR2 SMNVEV (reference sequence). CDR3 residues: CASSESSAGYFYEQYF. In DNA form, the CDR3 reads TGTGCCAGCAGTGAGTCTTCGGCGGGATACTTCTACGAGCAGTACTTC.

The chain recombines TRBV28 with TRBJ1-2; D call uncertain. CDR1 is MDHEN and CDR2 is SYDVKM in the germline V gene. This CDR3 region has 14 residues. V was cut by 5 bases and J by 8 bases, with 18 bases left in between. The CDR3: CASSPFQRAGGYTF. The CDR3 nucleotides read TGTGCCAGCAGTCCCTTCCAGAGGGCTGGAGGCTACACCTTC.

This clone was recorded a few times. This chain links TRBV7-9 with TRBJ2-1; TRBD2 matches at 12 bases. Unmatched junction bases numbered 3, after V lost 5 bases and J lost 7 bases. CDR3 length: 14 amino acids. The germline V gene encodes CDR1 SEHNR and CDR2 FQNEAQ (reference sequence). The CDR3 protein is CASSPGLAGNEQFF. DNA for the CDR3: TGTGCCAGCAGCCCCGGACTAGCGGGAAATGAGCAGTTCTTC.

This clone was counted a few times. The chain employs TRBV19 and TRBJ1-1; possible D gene TRBD1, 6 bases. Per the germline V gene, CDR1 is LNHDA and CDR2 is SQIVND (reference sequence). The CDR3 is 15 amino acids. The V gene lost 6 bases and the J gene lost 1 base, with 15 bases spanning the gap. The DNA of the CDR3 is TGTGCCAGTAGCCCCCGGACAGCGCCGAACACTGAAGCTTTCTTT. Its translation is CASSPRTAPNTEAFF.

This chain connects TRBV7-3 to TRBJ1-6; TRBD1 might be the D (6 bases). This CDR3 has 13 residues. Germline-derived CDR1 and CDR2 are SGHTA and FQGTGA. V shed 6 bases and J shed 7 bases, with 10 bases lying between them. For the CDR3, the DNA is TGTGCCAGCAGAGAGGACAGCAATTCACCCCTCCACTTT. This gives the protein CASREDSNSPLHF.

The chain joins TRBV2 to TRBJ2-1; a weak D match, TRBD2 (6 bases). This CDR3 has 15 residues. Germline V gene lookup returns CDR1 SNHLY and CDR2 FYNNEI. With 6 bases removed from V and 7 bases from J, the gap between germline ends came to 19 bases. CDR3: CASRKRPSDANEQFF. CDR3 in DNA: TGTGCCAGCAGAAAAAGGCCTAGCGATGCAAATGAGCAGTTCTTC. Supplemented by reference TRBV2 and TRBJ2-1, the full variable domain reads EPEVTQTPSHQVTQMGQEVILRCVPISNHLYFYWYRQILGQKVEFLVSFYNNEISEKSEIFDDQFSVERPDGSNFTLKIRSTKLEDSAMYFCASRKRPSDANEQFFGPGTRLTVL.

The chain joins TRBV5-1 to TRBJ1-1; the match to TRBD1 covers 11 bases. Germline CDR1 is SGHRS and CDR2 is YFSETQ. With V trimmed by 2 bases and J by 0 bases, 3 bases remained unmatched. This CDR3 spans 16 amino acids. The CDR3 here is CASSFGQGALNTEAFF. The CDR3 DNA follows: TGCGCCAGCAGCTTTGGACAGGGGGCGTTGAACACTGAAGCTTTCTTT.

The chain has TRBV5-1 and TRBJ2-7; D ambiguous. CDR3 length: 15 residues. Trimming cost V 5 bases and J 7 bases, with 22 bases left between them. The germline gives CDR1 SGHRS, CDR2 YFSETQ. The DNA of the CDR3 is TGCGCCAGCAGTACCGCCCGACTGACCCCCTTGGAGCAGTACTTC. Translation gives CASSTARLTPLEQYF.

This sequence joins TRBV5-5 and TRBJ2-2; the D gene is possibly TRBD2 (6 bases). CDR3 size: 15 residues. V was cut by 1 base and J by 1 base, with 8 bases left in between. Germline values: CDR1 SGHKS, CDR2 YYEKEE (reference sequence). The CDR3 loop reads CASSLNSGNTGELFF. CDR3 coding DNA: TGTGCCAGCAGCTTGAATAGCGGGAACACCGGGGAGCTGTTTTTT.

V is TRBV28 and J is TRBJ2-7; 13 positions agree with TRBD2. The CDR3 length is 18 residues. The V gene's germline CDR1 is MDHEN and CDR2 SYDVKM. V shed 10 bases, J shed 6 bases, and the junction held 21 bases outside the gene matches. The CDR3 loop reads CATTGRATSGRALFEQYF. CDR3 DNA sequence: TGTGCCACCACAGGTCGGGCAACTAGCGGGAGGGCCCTCTTCGAGCAGTACTTC.

V usage is TRBV7-8 and J usage is TRBJ2-3, with D hard to call. The V end was cut by 2 bases, the J end by 1 base, with 10 bases between. Looked up from germline, CDR1 is SGHVS and CDR2 is FQNEAQ. The CDR3 consists of 15 residues. For the CDR3, the DNA is TGTGCCAGCAGCTTATATTCACTGGGCACAGATACGCAGTATTTT. As protein: CASSLYSLGTDTQYF.

CDR3 loop: CASSIPGSGRATGNEQFF. CDR3 in DNA: TGTGCCAGTAGTATACCGGGTAGCGGGAGGGCCACCGGCAATGAGCAGTTCTTC. V and J are TRBV19 and TRBJ2-1; 11 bases are a match to TRBD2. CDR1 and CDR2 (germline): LNHDA, SQIVND (reference sequence). After removal of 2 bases from V and 6 bases from J, the junction contained 12 bases not matched to a gene. The length of the CDR3 is 18 residues.

The chain combines TRBV13 with TRBJ2-2; TRBD1 is a possible D gene (7 bases). CDR1 is PRHDT and CDR2 is FYEKMQ in the germline V gene (reference sequence). V lost 3 bases and J lost 5, with 13 bases in between. The CDR3 runs to 15 residues. The CDR3 DNA reads TGTGCCAGCAGCTTCGGAGGGGGCAAGACCGGGGAGCTGTTTTTT. Translating gives CASSFGGGKTGELFF.

This clone turned up a few times. The chain employs TRBV24-1 and TRBJ1-1; tentative D call: TRBD1 (6 bases). The germline V gene has CDR1 KGHDR and CDR2 SFDVKD. V was clipped by 6 bases and J by 0 bases, with 13 bases between them. CDR3 length: 15 amino acids. DNA of the CDR3: TGTGCCACCAGTCCCACGGGACAACTGAACACTGAAGCTTTCTTT. The encoded protein is CATSPTGQLNTEAFF.

This clone occurred once. This chain links TRBV2 with TRBJ2-1; the D gene is possibly TRBD2 (5 bases). V was pared by 5 bases and J by 8 bases, with 16 bases between. The CDR3 runs to 14 residues. Per germline, CDR1 SNHLY and CDR2 FYNNEI. The chain's CDR3 is CASSTRHAGDEQFF. The CDR3 DNA is TGTGCCAGCAGTACCCGACACGCGGGCGATGAGCAGTTCTTC.

The V and J genes are TRBV7-9 and TRBJ2-2; 7 bases align to TRBD2. This CDR3 comprises 14 residues. The V and J ends lost 5 bases and 4 bases, in that order; junction bases with no gene match: 4. Germline V CDR1 and CDR2: SEHNR, FQNEAQ (reference sequence). CDR3 sequence (DNA): TGTGCCAGCAGCCTGACTAGCAGCACCGGGGAGCTGTTTTTT. Translating it yields CASSLTSSTGELFF.

The chain couples TRBV7-3 to TRBJ2-3; 11 nucleotides align to TRBD2. This CDR3 spans 14 amino acids. Germline V gene data show CDR1 as SGHTA and CDR2 as FQGTGA. With V trimmed by 8 bases and J by 2 bases, 3 bases remained unmatched. In DNA, the CDR3 is TGTGCCAGCGCTAGCGGGAGGAACACAGATACGCAGTATTTT. It codes for CASASGRNTDTQYF. Filled out from reference TRBV7-3 and TRBJ2-3, the complete variable domain reads GAGVSQTPSNKVTEKGKYVELRCDPISGHTALYWYRQSLGQGPEFLIYFQGTGAADDSGLPNDRFFAVRPEGSVSTLKIQRTERGDSAVYLCASASGRNTDTQYFGPGTRLTVL.

The rearrangement uses TRBV6-5 and TRBJ2-4, with 9 bases matching TRBD2. This CDR3 region has 15 residues. Unmatched junction bases numbered 6, after V lost 6 bases and J lost 3 bases. Germline CDR1 reads MNHEY; CDR2 reads SVGAGI. CDR3 sequence: CASSRATSGKNIQYF. CDR3 coding DNA: TGTGCCAGCAGCCGGGCGACTAGCGGCAAAAACATTCAGTACTTC.

V and J are TRBV7-6 and TRBJ2-7; maybe TRBD1 (5 bases). V lost 1 base to trimming and J lost 0 bases, with 13 bases between them. The V gene's germline CDR1 is SGHVS and CDR2 FNYEAQ. The CDR3 runs to 16 residues. CDR3 in DNA: TGTGCCAGCAGCTTAGATGCAGGGCTGGGCTCCTACGAGCAGTACTTC. Translation gives CASSLDAGLGSYEQYF.

The chain recombines TRBV7-3 with TRBJ2-5, with D tentatively TRBD2 (6 bases). This CDR3 has 16 residues. V was clipped by 1 base and J by 0 bases, with 12 bases between them. Germline CDR1 is SGHTA and CDR2 is FQGTGA. The CDR3 DNA follows: TGTGCCAGCAGCTTAATCGGGGCTAGCGACCAAGAGACCCAGTACTTC. Translated, it gives CASSLIGASDQETQYF.

The V gene is TRBV30, the J gene TRBJ2-7, with a weak D call TRBD2 (5 bases). V dropped 4 bases and J dropped 4 bases, with 14 bases sitting between them. The germline gives CDR1 GTSNPN, CDR2 SVGIG (reference sequence). The CDR3 is 13 residues long. The CDR3 DNA reads as TGTGCCTGGACGGCCCAGAGCGGTTACGAGCAGTACTTC. It specifies CAWTAQSGYEQYF. Full variable domain (outside the CDR3, taken from reference TRBV30 and TRBJ2-7): SQTIHQWPATLVQPVGSPLSLECTVEGTSNPNLYWYRQAAGRGLQLLFYSVGIGQISSEVPQNLSASRPQDRQFILSSKKLLLSDSGFYLCAWTAQSGYEQYFGPGTRLTVT.

This rearrangement joins TRBV6-5 to TRBJ1-3; D not certain. The CDR3 has 15 amino acids. Germline V CDR1 and CDR2: MNHEY, SVGAGI. Trimming stripped 6 bases from V and 0 bases from J, with 12 bases between. CDR3 in amino acids: CASRPRGDSGNTIYF. For the CDR3, the DNA is TGTGCCAGCAGACCCCGCGGGGACTCTGGAAACACCATATATTTT.

The chain has TRBV19 and TRBJ1-5; TRBD1 matches 9 bases. CDR1 is LNHDA, CDR2 SQIVND, per germline (reference sequence). J gave up 5 bases and V 5 bases, and 7 bases lay outside the gene matches. The CDR3 totals 15 residues. The CDR3 sequence: CASSGDRGSDQPQHF. The CDR3 DNA sequence: TGTGCCAGTAGTGGCGACAGGGGGAGTGATCAGCCCCAGCATTTT.